This is a list of T cell receptor beta chains from one sample in a study of cytomegalovirus exposure and HLA in healthy donors. Produced via immunoSEQ multiplex PCR; TCRdb's table is partial and in-frame only. The sample lists tens of thousands of clones, roughly 79% occurring once. The specimen was PBMCs. The source is a man between 45 and 60 years old in good health and CMV-seronegative. Each CDR3 is given with its conserved first and last residue. Fields, in order: V gene, CDR3 protein.

V gene: TRBV6-1
CDR3 protein: CASSVSSGASTDTQYF

V gene: TRBV5-1
CDR3 protein: CASSLVLADTDTQYF

V gene: TRBV10-3
CDR3 protein: CATRERGSTDTQYF

V gene: TRBV5-6
CDR3 protein: CASSLYEGGYTF

V gene: TRBV6-5
CDR3 protein: CARTGFQGNSPLHF

V gene: TRBV6-1
CDR3 protein: CASSETGYQPQHF

V gene: TRBV6-6
CDR3 protein: CASSYAVLSNEKLFF

V gene: TRBV6-1
CDR3 protein: CASSGPLTVSYEQYF

V gene: TRBV19
CDR3 protein: CASSSRGNTEAFF

V gene: TRBV11-2
CDR3 protein: CASSLPSVPNTIYF

V gene: TRBV18
CDR3 protein: CASSRWTSGGWTDTQYF

V gene: TRBV19
CDR3 protein: CASSPRAWTEAFF

V gene: TRBV5-1
CDR3 protein: CASSANLAVNIQYF

V gene: TRBV7-2
CDR3 protein: CASSLEIQGTGELFF

V gene: TRBV5-1
CDR3 protein: CASSPRTSGGAGELFF

V gene: TRBV25-1
CDR3 protein: CASSEVRGGETQYF

V gene: TRBV4-1
CDR3 protein: CASSQRQGAESPLHF

V gene: TRBV27
CDR3 protein: CASSLSGTSGEQYF

V gene: TRBV4-2
CDR3 protein: CASSQDPTPYPAGYEQFF

V gene: TRBV2
CDR3 protein: CASSGLAGWETQYF

V gene: TRBV5-1
CDR3 protein: CASSLESGSQETQYF

V gene: TRBV5-1
CDR3 protein: CASSVLGRLDGYTF

V gene: TRBV19
CDR3 protein: CASSIRLAYEQYF

V gene: TRBV27
CDR3 protein: CASSYLGQASYEQYF

V gene: TRBV19
CDR3 protein: CASSKMGTANTEAFF

V gene: TRBV10-3
CDR3 protein: CAISDYSRDSGGAFF

V gene: TRBV5-1
CDR3 protein: CASSEQGLPYGYTF

V gene: TRBV5-1
CDR3 protein: CASSDQWTSGITGELFF

V gene: TRBV27
CDR3 protein: CASSLGGDDNQPQHF

V gene: TRBV5-4
CDR3 protein: CASLDGQRKSYNEQFF

V gene: TRBV18
CDR3 protein: CASSGTSGSTDTQYF

V gene: TRBV29-1
CDR3 protein: CSVLGAGGHTF

V gene: TRBV28
CDR3 protein: CASRNARTMNTEAFF

V gene: TRBV29-1
CDR3 protein: CSVEDHGEQYF

V gene: TRBV4-1
CDR3 protein: CASSQGGTSGLAKNIQYF

V gene: TRBV19
CDR3 protein: CASSIRGRGNQPQHF

V gene: TRBV7-7
CDR3 protein: CASSFGQGTTNEKLFF